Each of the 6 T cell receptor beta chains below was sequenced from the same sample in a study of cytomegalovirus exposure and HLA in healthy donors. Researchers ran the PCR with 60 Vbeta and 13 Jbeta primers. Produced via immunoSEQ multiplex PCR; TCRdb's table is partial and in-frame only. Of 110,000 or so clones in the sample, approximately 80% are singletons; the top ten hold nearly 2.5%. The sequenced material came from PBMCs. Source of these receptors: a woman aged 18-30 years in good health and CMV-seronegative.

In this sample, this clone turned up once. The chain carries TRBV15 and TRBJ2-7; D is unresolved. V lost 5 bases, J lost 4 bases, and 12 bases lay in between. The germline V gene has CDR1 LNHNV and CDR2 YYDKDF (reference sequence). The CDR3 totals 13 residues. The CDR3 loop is CATSHAGYYEQYF. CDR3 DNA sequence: TGTGCCACCAGCCATGCCGGGTATTACGAGCAGTACTTC. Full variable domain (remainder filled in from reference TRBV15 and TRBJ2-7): DAMVIQNPRYQVTQFGKPVTLSCSQTLNHNVMYWYQQKSSQAPKLLFHYYDKDFNNEADTPDNFQSRRPNTSFCFLDIRSPGLGDTAMYLCATSHAGYYEQYFGPGTRLTVT.

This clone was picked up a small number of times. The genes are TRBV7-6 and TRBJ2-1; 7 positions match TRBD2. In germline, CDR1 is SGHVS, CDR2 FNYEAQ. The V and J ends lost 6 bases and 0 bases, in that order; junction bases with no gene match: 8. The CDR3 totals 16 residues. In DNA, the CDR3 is TGTGCCAGCAGTCCTAGCGGTACTAGCTCCTACAATGAGCAGTTCTTC. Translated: CASSPSGTSSYNEQFF.

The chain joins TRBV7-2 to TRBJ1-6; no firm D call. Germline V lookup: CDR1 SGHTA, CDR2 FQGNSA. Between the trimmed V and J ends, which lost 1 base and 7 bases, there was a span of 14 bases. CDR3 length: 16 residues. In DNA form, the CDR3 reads TGTGCCAGCAGCTTAGGTTGGGGAGAGGGCAATTCACCCCTCCACTTT. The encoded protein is CASSLGWGEGNSPLHF. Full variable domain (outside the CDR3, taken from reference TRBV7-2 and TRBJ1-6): GAGVSQSPSNKVTEKGKDVELRCDPISGHTALYWYRQSLGQGLEFLIYFQGNSAPDKSGLPSDRFSAERTGGSVSTLTIQRTQQEDSAVYLCASSLGWGEGNSPLHFGNGTRLTVT.

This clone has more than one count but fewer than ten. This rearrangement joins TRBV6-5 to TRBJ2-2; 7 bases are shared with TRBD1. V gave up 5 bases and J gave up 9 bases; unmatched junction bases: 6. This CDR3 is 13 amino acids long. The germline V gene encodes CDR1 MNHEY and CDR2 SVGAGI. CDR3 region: CASSNDRARELFF. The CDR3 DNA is TGTGCCAGCAGTAACGACAGGGCCAGGGAGCTGTTTTTT.

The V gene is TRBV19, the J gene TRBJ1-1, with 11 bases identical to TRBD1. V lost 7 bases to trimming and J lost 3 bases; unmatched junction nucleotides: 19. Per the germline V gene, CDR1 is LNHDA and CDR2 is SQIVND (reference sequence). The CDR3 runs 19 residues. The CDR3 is CASNIPYRGQGALDTEAFF. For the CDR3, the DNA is TGTGCCAGTAACATACCTTACCGAGGACAGGGGGCTTTGGACACTGAAGCTTTCTTT.

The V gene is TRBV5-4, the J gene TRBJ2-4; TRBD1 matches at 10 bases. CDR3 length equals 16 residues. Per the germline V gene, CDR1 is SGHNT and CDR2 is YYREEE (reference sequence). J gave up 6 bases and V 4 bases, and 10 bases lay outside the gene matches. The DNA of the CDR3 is TGTGCCAGCAGCGCAGGACAGGGGGGTTTCGGAAACATTCAGTACTTC. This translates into CASSAGQGGFGNIQYF.